This T cell receptor beta chain was profiled in a study of control samples from healthy donors and cancer patients. V lost 6 bases, J lost 4 bases, and 12 bases stayed unmatched. The CDR3 has 16 residues. The germline gives CDR1 MDHEN, CDR2 SYDVKM. Sequenced by immunoSEQ multiplex PCR; TCRdb stores in-frame clones only, minus some. The sample carries 98,000 or so clones, approximately 78% recorded once. This TCR derives from a man in his sixties in good health. The V gene is TRBV28, the J gene TRBJ2-7, with TRBD1 matching over 10 bases. The source material was blood. DNA for the CDR3: TGTGCCAGCAGCACTTTCCCGGGACAGGGGTTATACGAGCAGTACTTC. Its translation is CASSTFPGQGLYEQYF.